These T cell receptor beta chains were read from a single sample in a study of cytomegalovirus exposure and HLA in healthy donors. Measured with immunoSEQ multiplex PCR; TCRdb has only the in-frame clones, and not every one. The data contain some 160,000 clones, roughly 80% of them singletons. The specimen sequenced was PBMCs. These receptors were taken from a woman between 40 and 50 years old in good health and CMV-seropositive. Each CDR3 is given with its conserved first and last residue. The D gene is left open where the match is weak. Clone size is given for some rows only: seen once, a few or many times, or a class if the clone is expanded.

TRBJ1-1	once	12	TRBD1	TRBV7-9	CTSSLGQGGAFF	TGTACCAGCAGCCTAGGACAGGGCGGGGCTTTCTTT
TRBJ2-7	NA	13	NA	TRBV27	CASSRQASYEQYF	TGTGCCAGCAGTAGACAGGCCTCCTACGAGCAGTACTTC
TRBJ1-2	NA	16	TRBD1	TRBV25-1	CASSEAGTGGRYGYTF	TGTGCCAGCAGTGAGGCCGGGACAGGGGGACGGTATGGCTACACCTTC
TRBJ2-3	NA	15	NA	TRBV7-3	CASSQQGGFTDTQYF	TGTGCCAGCAGCCAACAGGGCGGATTCACAGATACGCAGTATTTT
TRBJ2-7	NA	15	TRBD2	TRBV7-2	CASSLARTSSYEQYF	TGTGCCAGCAGCTTAGCGCGGACTAGCAGCTACGAGCAGTACTTC
TRBJ1-5	NA	15	NA	TRBV6-4	CANAGDGRRNQPQHF	TGTGCCAACGCGGGGGATGGGAGAAGAAATCAGCCCCAGCATTTT
TRBJ2-3	NA	17	TRBD2	TRBV11-1	CASSLKLAGGLGVTQYF	TGTGCCAGCAGCTTAAAACTAGCGGGGGGGCTGGGGGTTACGCAGTATTTT
TRBJ2-7	NA	14	NA	TRBV27	CASHPGHSSYEQYF	TGTGCCAGCCACCCGGGACATAGCTCCTACGAGCAGTACTTC
TRBJ2-2	NA	16	TRBD2	TRBV7-9	CASIHTSGRGTGELFF	TGTGCCAGCATCCACACCAGCGGGAGGGGAACCGGGGAGCTGTTTTTT
TRBJ2-1	NA	15	NA	TRBV7-2	CASSYVTSRYNEQFF	TGTGCCAGCAGCTACGTGACTAGTAGGTACAATGAGCAGTTCTTC
TRBJ1-3	NA	15	TRBD1	TRBV29-1	CSPPGDSRFGNTIYF	TGCAGCCCCCCAGGGGACAGTCGATTCGGAAACACCATATATTTT
TRBJ2-1	few	14	NA	TRBV5-6	CASRGGFSYNEQFF	TGTGCCAGCAGGGGCGGGTTCTCCTACAATGAGCAGTTCTTC
TRBJ2-1	NA	16	TRBD2	TRBV27	CASTGLAGVPYNEQFF	TGTGCCAGCACCGGACTAGCGGGAGTACCGTACAATGAGCAGTTCTTC
TRBJ2-2	few	16	NA	TRBV6-1	CASSEEYRIVTGELFF	TGTGCCAGCAGTGAAGAATACAGGATAGTCACCGGGGAGCTGTTTTTT
TRBJ1-2	NA	14	TRBD1	TRBV10-3	CAIRSQGASYGYTF	TGTGCCATCAGAAGTCAGGGGGCTAGCTATGGCTACACCTTC
TRBJ2-5	NA	12	TRBD2	TRBV5-4	CASSFTPRGGYF	TGTGCCAGCAGCTTTACACCCCGGGGGGGGTACTTC
TRBJ1-5	NA	15	TRBD1	TRBV7-9	CASSVGTDRSQPQHF	TGTGCCAGCAGTGTCGGGACAGATCGTTCTCAGCCCCAGCATTTT
TRBJ2-7	NA	15	TRBD1	TRBV29-1	CSVEDPSGDSYEQYF	TGCAGCGTTGAAGATCCTTCCGGGGACAGTTACGAGCAGTACTTC
TRBJ2-7	NA	14	TRBD1	TRBV6-1	CASSPGQGYYEQYF	TGTGCCAGCAGCCCGGGACAGGGGTACTACGAGCAGTACTTC
TRBJ1-5	few	14	NA	TRBV5-8	CASLPEGGLPPQHF	TGTGCCAGCCTCCCTGAGGGGGGGCTGCCGCCCCAGCATTTT
TRBJ1-4	NA	16	TRBD1	TRBV7-6	CASSLGSGQGFEKLFF	TGTGCCAGCAGCTTAGGGAGCGGACAGGGTTTTGAAAAACTGTTTTTT
TRBJ1-2	NA	16	TRBD1	TRBV10-3	CAISSLSGTDNYGYTF	TGTGCCATCAGTAGTTTGTCCGGGACAGACAACTATGGCTACACCTTC
TRBJ2-7	NA	16	TRBD2	TRBV9	CASSVGGRTSVSEQYF	TGTGCCAGCAGCGTAGGAGGGAGGACTAGCGTTAGCGAGCAGTACTTC
TRBJ2-1	NA	17	TRBD1	TRBV5-1	CASSLAVLRTGVNEQFF	TGCGCCAGCAGCTTGGCCGTTCTTAGGACAGGGGTCAATGAGCAGTTCTTC
TRBJ1-5	NA	13	NA	TRBV29-1	CSVAGRENQPQHF	TGCAGCGTTGCTGGACGGGAAAATCAGCCCCAGCATTTT
TRBJ2-2	NA	12	NA	TRBV7-9	CASSFSTGELFF	TGTGCCAGCAGCTTTAGTACCGGGGAGCTGTTTTTT
TRBJ2-3	NA	14	TRBD1	TRBV19	CASSPGQGVGAQYF	TGTGCCAGTAGTCCAGGACAGGGGGTGGGGGCGCAGTATTTT
TRBJ1-2	once	17	TRBD1	TRBV7-3	CASSSGDRALRGYGYTF	TGTGCCAGCAGCTCCGGAGACAGGGCCTTACGGGGCTATGGCTACACCTTC
TRBJ2-1	NA	17	TRBD2	TRBV7-8	CASSSGLAGPLAFEQFF	TGTGCCAGCAGCTCAGGACTAGCGGGACCTCTTGCCTTTGAGCAGTTCTTC
TRBJ2-3	NA	15	TRBD2	TRBV7-9	CASSLPSGSTDTQYF	TGTGCCAGCAGCTTACCTAGCGGGAGCACAGATACGCAGTATTTT
TRBJ2-4	NA	16	NA	TRBV28	CASSEGGIGAKNIQYF	TGTGCCAGCAGTGAAGGCGGGATAGGGGCCAAAAACATTCAGTACTTC
TRBJ2-2	once	15	NA	TRBV4-1	CASSQEAGFTGELFF	TGCGCCAGCAGCCAAGAGGCGGGATTCACCGGGGAGCTGTTTTTT
TRBJ1-1	NA	14	NA	TRBV27	CASSLSRGRDEAFF	TGTGCCAGCAGTTTATCTAGGGGGAGGGATGAAGCTTTCTTT
TRBJ2-7	NA	14	NA	TRBV6-6	CASSSHTGLYEQYF	TGTGCCAGCAGCTCTCACACGGGACTCTACGAGCAGTACTTC
TRBJ2-7	few	15	TRBD2	TRBV7-9	CASRHTSGRSHEQYF	TGTGCCAGCAGGCACACTAGCGGGAGGTCCCACGAGCAGTACTTC
TRBJ1-5	NA	18	TRBD1	TRBV7-3	CASSLNRDRGPFDQPQHF	TGTGCCAGCAGCTTAAATCGGGACAGGGGGCCTTTCGATCAGCCCCAGCATTTT
TRBJ1-5	NA	15	NA	TRBV19	CASSTTGNSNQPQHF	TGTGCCAGTAGTACGACAGGTAATAGCAATCAGCCCCAGCATTTT
TRBJ2-2	once	16	TRBD2	TRBV7-3	CASSAIAGVSTGELFF	TGTGCCAGCAGCGCTATAGCGGGAGTGAGCACCGGGGAGCTGTTTTTT
TRBJ2-1	NA	15	TRBD2	TRBV27	CASSSGLAGDSEQFF	TGTGCCAGCAGTTCGGGACTAGCGGGAGACAGTGAGCAGTTCTTC
TRBJ2-1	NA	12	NA	TRBV28	CASSDNYNEQFF	TGTGCCAGCTCGGACAACTACAATGAGCAGTTCTTC
TRBJ2-1	NA	16	TRBD2	TRBV19	CASSPRTSGSRDEQFF	TGTGCCAGTAGTCCGCGGACTAGCGGGAGTCGGGATGAGCAGTTCTTC
TRBJ2-1	NA	16	TRBD2	TRBV7-9	CASSLPPSGSFGEQFF	TGTGCCAGCAGCCTCCCTCCTAGCGGGAGTTTTGGTGAGCAGTTCTTC
TRBJ1-5	few	14	NA	TRBV6-5	CASSENSSNQPQHF	TGTGCCAGCAGTGAAAACAGTTCGAATCAGCCCCAGCATTTT